The clone carrying this T cell receptor (beta chain) was counted between two and nine times. This record comes from a study of blood T cell repertoires in COVID-19. The overall study: In each case, the material was cDNA or gDNA derived from T cells, B-cell-depleted T cells, or PBMCs.

Per the study methods: Reference gene primer amplification yielded estimated nucleated cell counts. The assay was immunoSEQ multiplex PCR, and TCRdb's table has in-frame clones only and misses some. The DNA was the basis for D and trimming; V, J and clone size are from that table. The sample shows 60,000 to 65,000 clones, more than 60% of them seen only once. This CDR3 has 11 amino acids. The V end lost 7 bases, the J end lost 5 bases, and 6 bases lay between the germline ends. The germline CDR1 and CDR2 sequences are MNHEY and SVGAGI. This chain links TRBV6-5 with TRBJ1-3; D not certain. The receptor comes from a man aged 55-75 years with acute or convalescent COVID-19. The specimen was peripheral blood. The CDR3 sequence is CASILRNTIYF. DNA for the CDR3: TGTGCCAGCATCCTAAGAAACACCATATATTTT.